This TCR beta chain was observed in a study of T cell responses to AZD1222 COVID-19 vaccine. Broader study findings: Mostly white British, mostly female donors; authors suggested clonal diversity may be underestimated. Mapped onto spike, vaccine-associated CD4 TCRs spanned it and were dominant at 160-218 and 743-854.

Measured with immunoSEQ multiplex PCR; TCRdb has only the in-frame clones, and not every one. The sample lists about 140,000 clones, just over 90% occurring once. This clone has only a few counts. The antigen is not known. This CDR3 spans 15 amino acids. V lost 1 base to trimming and J lost 0 bases; unmatched junction nucleotides: 1. The germline V gene has CDR1 SEHNR and CDR2 FQNEAQ (reference sequence). The receptor's source is an adult in good health. The sequenced sample was peripheral blood, obtained on day 0 of AZD1222 vaccination. V usage is TRBV7-9 and J usage is TRBJ2-3, with 7 bases aligning to TRBD2. The CDR3 reads CASSLGLASTDTQYF. The CDR3 region has the DNA TGTGCCAGCAGCTTAGGACTAGCCAGCACAGATACGCAGTATTTT.